This T cell receptor beta chain was sequenced during a study of T cell responses to AZD1222 COVID-19 vaccine. Overall study results and limits: Donors were mostly white British, more females; clonal diversity possibly underestimated.

V lost 1 base to trimming and J lost 0 bases, with 12 bases between them. This CDR3 has 17 residues. The germline CDR1 and CDR2 sequences are LNHNV and YYDKDF (reference sequence). A note on this clone: Its specificity is not known.

Here immunoSEQ multiplex PCR was the method, and the copy in TCRdb shows in-frame clones only, minus some. The table has 130,000 to 150,000 clones, approximately 90% seen once; the top ten hold less than 2.5%. The chain recombines TRBV15 with TRBJ1-4; possible D gene TRBD1, 6 bases. The sequencing here drew on peripheral blood, taken 28 days after the second AZD1222 dose. The clonotype comes from an adult who received the AZD1222 COVID-19 vaccine. CDR3 residues: CATSRGRGSATNEKLFF. CDR3 coding DNA: TGTGCCACCAGCAGAGGAAGGGGGTCTGCAACTAATGAAAAACTGTTTTTT.